One and the same sample provided the 24 T cell receptor beta chains below, sequenced in a study of T cells in Graves' hyperthyroidism and ophthalmopathy. Researchers amplified the TCR beta CDR3 regions from RNA transcripts. Initially, a first-round RT-PCR of the TCR CDR3 employed the HTBI primer set. TCRdb re-called the multiplex PCR reads through MiXCR, storing one row per CDR3 protein. The sample yields 300,000 or so distinct CDR3 sequences, roughly 23% seen once. The specimen was blood. The receptor set was obtained from a woman in her fifties or sixties with Graves' hyperthyroidism.

The chain recombines TRBV12-3 or TRBV12-4 with TRBJ2-1; 7 positions match TRBD1. The V segment lost 6 bases and the J segment 6 bases; nucleotides outside the gene matches: 11. The CDR3 runs to 15 residues. Written as DNA, the CDR3 is TGTGCCAGCAGAGTTCAGGGGGACGCGGGCAATGAGCAGTTCTTC. Translated: CASRVQGDAGNEQFF.

This clonotype was counted ten times or more. The rearrangement uses TRBV20-1 and TRBJ2-2; D ambiguous. V was cut by 3 bases and J by 5 bases, with 10 bases left in between. Germline V gene lookup returns CDR1 DFQATT and CDR2 SNEGSKA (reference sequence). The CDR3 sequence is 13 residues long. Here the CDR3 DNA reads TGCAGTGCTAGTGGTCATTTAACCGGGGAGCTGTTTTTT. Translating gives CSASGHLTGELFF.

This clonotype was observed at least ten times. This chain links TRBV11-2 with TRBJ2-2; 7 bases fit TRBD1. Germline values: CDR1 SGHAT, CDR2 FQNNGV. The CDR3 loop spans 15 amino acids. Trimming cost V 6 bases and J 1 base; bases outside gene matches: 5. The CDR3 is CASRVGQMNTGELFF. DNA for the CDR3: TGTGCCAGCAGGGTGGGACAGATGAACACCGGGGAGCTGTTTTTT.

This clonotype was picked up many times. V and J are TRBV20-1 and TRBJ2-5; 9 positions match TRBD2. V shed 1 base and J 1 base; nucleotides not matched to a gene: 7. Germline CDR1 is DFQATT and CDR2 is SNEGSKA (reference sequence). The CDR3 spans 16 residues. The CDR3 is CSARGASGTFQETQYF. CDR3 in DNA: TGCAGTGCTAGAGGTGCTAGCGGGACCTTCCAAGAGACCCAGTACTTC.

This clonotype came up many times. The rearrangement uses TRBV12-3 or TRBV12-4 and TRBJ2-5; D may be TRBD2 (6 bases). V was trimmed by 5 bases and J by 1 base, leaving 14 bases between them. The CDR3 consists of 15 residues. The chain's CDR3 is CASSLGGRTQETQYF. The CDR3, as DNA: TGTGCCAGCAGTCTCGGAGGGCGGACCCAAGAGACCCAGTACTTC.

There are many counts of this clonotype. The genes are TRBV20-1 and TRBJ1-2; D unclear. In germline, CDR1 is DFQATT, CDR2 SNEGSKA (reference sequence). This CDR3 is 12 amino acids long. V was clipped by 1 base and J by 6 bases, with 9 bases between them. The CDR3 sequence: CSARGYKDGYTF. The CDR3 DNA reads as TGCAGTGCTAGAGGGTATAAGGATGGCTACACCTTC.

The chain uses TRBV15 and TRBJ1-5, with D tentatively TRBD1 (6 bases). CDR3 length: 18 amino acids. V was shortened by 3 bases and J by 5 bases, with 23 bases between the two germline ends. The germline V gene has CDR1 LNHNV and CDR2 YYDKDF (reference sequence). CDR3 region: CATSSKGNSDRLYQPQHF. In DNA form, the CDR3 reads TGTGCCACCAGCAGCAAGGGAAATTCGGACAGACTATATCAGCCCCAGCATTTT.

This clonotype was recorded many times. This sequence joins TRBV10-1 and TRBJ2-1; TRBD2 matches 15 bases. Trimming cost V 2 bases and J 4 bases; bases outside gene matches: 3. Germline lookup yields CDR1 WNHNN and CDR2 SYGVQD (reference sequence). The CDR3 extends over 17 amino acids. CDR3 sequence: CASSEGGLAGGYNEQFF. CDR3 nucleotides: TGCGCCAGCAGTGAGGGTGGACTAGCGGGAGGGTACAATGAGCAGTTCTTC.

This clonotype was detected only once. A junction end diverges from the germline sequence, so it may reflect a read error. The gene calls are TRBV6-2 or TRBV6-3 and TRBJ2-7; D might be TRBD1 (5 bases). CDR1 and CDR2 (germline): MNHEY, SVGEGT. This CDR3 spans 18 amino acids. The CDR3 sequence is CASSQEDDKGPSSYEQYF. CDR3 nucleotides: TGCGCCAGCAGCCAAGAAGATGACAAGGGGCCGAGCTCCTACGAGCAGTACTTC.

This clonotype was observed a handful of times. The chain employs TRBV7-6 and TRBJ1-2; 10 bases line up with TRBD1. V lost 5 bases to trimming and J lost 4 bases; unmatched junction nucleotides: 7. The CDR3 is made up of 15 amino acids. Germline assignment: CDR1 SGHVS and CDR2 FNYEAQ. CDR3 nucleotides: TGTGCCAGCAGCGAACACGGGACAGGGGTCTATGGCTACACCTTC. Encoded protein: CASSEHGTGVYGYTF.

This clonotype was seen many times. This chain joins TRBV18 and TRBJ2-5, with TRBD1 identical over 7 bases. Germline trimming cut 6 bases from V and 1 base from J; bases unmatched to any gene: 5. The germline V gene has CDR1 KGHSH and CDR2 LQKENI. The CDR3 loop spans 14 amino acids. The CDR3 DNA follows: TGTGCCAGCTCGCCCGGGACAGTCCAAGAGACCCAGTACTTC. As protein: CASSPGTVQETQYF.

This clonotype was found a few times. J is TRBJ2-2 and V is TRBV2, with 9 positions matching TRBD1. Germline CDR1 SNHLY, CDR2 FYNNEI. The CDR3 contains 15 residues. Losses at the gene ends were 1 base for V and 4 bases for J; bases not matched to a gene: 1. DNA of the CDR3: TGTGCCAGCAGTGAAGAGGGACAGGGCACCGGGGAGCTGTTTTTT. It codes for CASSEEGQGTGELFF.

This clonotype was observed at least ten times. V usage is TRBV11-3 and J usage is TRBJ2-1; perhaps TRBD2 as D (6 bases). Between the trimmed V and J ends, which lost 2 bases and 0 bases, there was a span of 14 bases. The CDR3 loop spans 17 amino acids. Germline V gene data show CDR1 as SGHNT and CDR2 as YENEEA. The CDR3 spells CASSLYPIGSSYNEQFF. As DNA, the CDR3 is TGTGCCAGCAGCTTATATCCCATCGGGAGCTCCTACAATGAGCAGTTCTTC.

This clonotype was seen ten or more times. This chain connects TRBV27 to TRBJ2-2, with D possibly TRBD1 on 7 matching bases. CDR1 is MNHEY, CDR2 SMNVEV, per germline (reference sequence). V gave up 6 bases and J gave up 3 bases, with 11 bases separating them. CDR3 length equals 14 residues. The CDR3 DNA reads TGTGCCAGCAGGCGGGACAGCTACACCGGGGAGCTGTTTTTT. This codes for CASRRDSYTGELFF.

Ten or more counts support this clonotype. The rearrangement uses TRBV11-2 and TRBJ2-1, with 9 bases that match TRBD1. There are 15 residues in the CDR3. The junction had 7 bases not matched to a gene; V was cut back by 5 bases and J by 5 bases. The germline V gene encodes CDR1 SGHAT and CDR2 FQNNGV. CDR3 sequence (DNA): TGTGCCAGCAGCGCGATACAGGGGGCTAACAATGAGCAGTTCTTC. Encoded protein: CASSAIQGANNEQFF.

The chain links TRBV2 to TRBJ1-4, with 8 nucleotides matching TRBD1. The CDR3 contains 15 residues. The junction had 10 bases not matched to a gene; V was cut back by 5 bases and J by 8 bases. Germline V CDR1 and CDR2: SNHLY, FYNNEI. CDR3 sequence (DNA): TGTGCCAGCAGTACGTCCCGGGACAGGAGCGAAAAACTGTTTTTT. Its protein product is CASSTSRDRSEKLFF.

This clonotype was counted many times. This sequence joins TRBV29-1 and TRBJ2-2; 9 bases agree with TRBD1. V was clipped by 6 bases and J by 5 bases; unmatched bases: 7. CDR3 size: 14 residues. Germline V gene sequence: CDR1 SQVTM, CDR2 ANQGSEA. In DNA form, the CDR3 reads TGCAGCGTAAAGGGACAGGGAGATACCGGGGAGCTGTTTTTT. It translates to CSVKGQGDTGELFF.

This clonotype was seen repeatedly, ten times or more. The J gene is TRBJ2-3, the V gene TRBV5-1, with D maybe TRBD2 (6 bases). The CDR3 has 15 amino acids. Deletions cut 8 bases from V and 4 bases from J, with 20 bases between. The germline V gene encodes CDR1 SGHRS and CDR2 YFSETQ. Here the CDR3 reads CASRDFLGTSDTQYF. DNA of the CDR3: TGCGCCAGTCGGGACTTCCTAGGTACTTCAGATACGCAGTATTTT.

This clonotype was picked up many times. This rearrangement joins TRBV5-1 to TRBJ1-2; D is possibly TRBD1 (6 bases). Trimming stripped 4 bases from V and 8 bases from J, with 18 bases between. Germline assignment: CDR1 SGHRS and CDR2 YFSETQ. This CDR3 contains 14 residues. As DNA, the CDR3 is TGCGCCAGCAGCATGGACAGCTCGTATAGGGGCTACACCTTC. It encodes CASSMDSSYRGYTF.

The genes are TRBV7-9 and TRBJ1-1, with unresolved D. Trimming took 3 bases from V and 0 from J, leaving 8 bases between them. Per the germline V gene, CDR1 is SEHNR and CDR2 is FQNEAQ (reference sequence). The CDR3 consists of 14 residues. This chain's CDR3 is CASSFGDMNTEAFF. The CDR3, as DNA: TGTGCCAGCAGCTTCGGTGATATGAACACTGAAGCTTTCTTT. Full variable domain (remainder filled in from reference TRBV7-9 and TRBJ1-1): DTGVSQNPRHKITKRGQNVTFRCDPISEHNRLYWYRQTLGQGPEFLTYFQNEAQLEKSRLLSDRFSAERPKGSFSTLEIQRTEQGDSAMYLCASSFGDMNTEAFFGQGTRLTVV.

The chain links TRBV4-1 to TRBJ1-4; D is unclear. CDR1 is MGHRA, CDR2 YSYEKL, per germline. With 0 bases removed from V and 3 bases from J, the gap between germline ends came to 17 bases. CDR3 length: 18 amino acids. The CDR3: CASSQEPGPLRANEKLFF. The CDR3 coding sequence is TGCGCCAGCAGCCAAGAACCGGGCCCCCTGAGGGCTAATGAAAAACTGTTTTTT.

This clonotype was seen ten or more times. The chain links TRBV2 to TRBJ2-2; tentatively, D is TRBD2 (6 bases). The CDR3 extends over 14 amino acids. The V gene's germline CDR1 is SNHLY and CDR2 FYNNEI. The V end was cut by 4 bases, the J end by 3 bases, with 9 bases between. The CDR3 protein is CASSGGVYTGELFF. The CDR3 region has the DNA TGTGCCAGCAGTGGGGGGGTCTACACCGGGGAGCTGTTTTTT.

This clonotype was seen a few times. This chain links TRBV3-1 with TRBJ1-1; 9 bases line up with TRBD1. Looked up from germline, CDR1 is LGHDT and CDR2 is YNNKEL (reference sequence). The trim removed 1 base at V and 6 bases at J, leaving 6 bases unmatched. The CDR3 totals 15 residues. DNA for the CDR3: TGTGCCAGCAGCCAAGTGGGACAGGGCGGGTCTGAAGCTTTCTTT. As protein: CASSQVGQGGSEAFF.

V usage is TRBV7-3 and J usage is TRBJ2-3; D could derive from TRBD1 or TRBD2 (6 bases each). CDR1 and CDR2 (germline): SGHTA, FQGTGA. V was clipped by 5 bases and J by 1 base, with 13 bases between them. There are 15 residues in the CDR3. The CDR3 nucleotides are TGTGCCAGCAGCCCTAACGGGGGCGGCACAGATACGCAGTATTTT. Residues: CASSPNGGGTDTQYF.